This T cell receptor beta chain was documented in a study of T cell changes during pregnancy in multiple sclerosis. Some clones are missing from TCRdb's copy, which holds only in-frame ones; the method was immunoSEQ multiplex PCR. Among 39,000 or so clones listed, about 92% were seen once. The ends were cut back, 2 bases at V and 2 bases at J, with 13 bases in the middle. This CDR3 region has 15 residues. Germline-derived CDR1 and CDR2 are MNHNS and SASEGT. This chain joins TRBV6-1 and TRBJ2-7; a possible D gene is TRBD2 (5 bases). Sequencing was performed on CD8+ T cells from peripheral blood mononuclear cells, taken in the first trimester of pregnancy. The sequence was collected from a female donor with multiple sclerosis, enrolled in a pregnancy study. The CDR3 coding sequence is TGTGCCAGCAGTGAATCTACAAGGAGGACCTACGAGCAGTACTTC. As protein: CASSESTRRTYEQYF.